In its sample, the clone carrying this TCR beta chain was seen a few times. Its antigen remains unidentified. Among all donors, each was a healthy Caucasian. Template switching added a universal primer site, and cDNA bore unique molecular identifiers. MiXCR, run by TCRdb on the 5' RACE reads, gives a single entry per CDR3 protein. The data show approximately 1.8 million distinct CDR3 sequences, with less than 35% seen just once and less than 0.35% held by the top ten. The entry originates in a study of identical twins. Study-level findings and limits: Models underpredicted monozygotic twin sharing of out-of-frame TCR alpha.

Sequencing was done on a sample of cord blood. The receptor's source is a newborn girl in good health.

The DNA for the CDR3 is TGTGCCATCAGCGGGACAGGGGAGATGGAGGGCTACACCTTC. Its protein is CAISGTGEMEGYTF. The gene calls are TRBV10-3 and TRBJ1-2, with TRBD1 matching 10 bases. The germline V gene encodes CDR1 ENHRY and CDR2 SYGVKD. The CDR3 is made up of 14 amino acids. The junction had 9 bases not matched to a gene; V was cut back by 6 bases and J by 8 bases.